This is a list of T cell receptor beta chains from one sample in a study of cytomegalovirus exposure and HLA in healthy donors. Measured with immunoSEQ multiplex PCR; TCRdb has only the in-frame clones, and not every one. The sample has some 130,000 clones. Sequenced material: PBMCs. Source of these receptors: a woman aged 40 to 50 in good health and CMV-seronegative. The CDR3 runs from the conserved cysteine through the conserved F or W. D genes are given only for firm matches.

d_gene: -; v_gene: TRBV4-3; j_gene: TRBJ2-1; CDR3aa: CASSQEAQEAYNEQFF; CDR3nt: TGCGCCAGCAGCCAAGAGGCACAGGAAGCCTACAATGAGCAGTTCTTC
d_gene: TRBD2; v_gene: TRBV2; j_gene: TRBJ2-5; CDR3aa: CASSAPGGSGATQYF; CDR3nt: TGTGCCAGCAGTGCCCCCGGGGGTAGCGGGGCTACCCAGTACTTC
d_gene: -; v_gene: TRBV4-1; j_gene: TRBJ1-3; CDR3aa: CASSQLWTVRSGNTIYF; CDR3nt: TGCGCCAGCAGCCAACTATGGACAGTTCGCTCTGGAAACACCATATATTTT
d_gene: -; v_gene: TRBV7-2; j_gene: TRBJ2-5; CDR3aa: CASSLSGGKETQYF; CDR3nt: TGTGCCAGCAGCTTGAGTGGGGGGAAGGAGACCCAGTACTTC
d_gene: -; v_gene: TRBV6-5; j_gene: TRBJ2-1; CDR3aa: CASSPAPTGNEQFF; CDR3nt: TGTGCCAGCAGCCCAGCCCCGACAGGAAATGAGCAGTTCTTC
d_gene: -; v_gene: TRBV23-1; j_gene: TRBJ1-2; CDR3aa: CASSQFRVQSCGYTF; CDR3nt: TGCGCCAGCAGTCAATTCAGGGTACAATCCTGCGGCTACACCTTC
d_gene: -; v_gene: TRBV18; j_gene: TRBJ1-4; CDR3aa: CASSRTGDATNEKLFF; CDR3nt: TGTGCCAGCTCACGGACGGGGGACGCAACTAATGAAAAACTGTTTTTT
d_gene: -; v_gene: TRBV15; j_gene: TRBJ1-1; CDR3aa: CATSGLGVSSFMNTEAFF; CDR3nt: TGTGCCACCAGCGGGCTAGGGGTATCGTCCTTTATGAACACTGAAGCTTTCTTT
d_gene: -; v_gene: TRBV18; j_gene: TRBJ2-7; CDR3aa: CASSPGQKQYF; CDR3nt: TGTGCCAGCTCACCGGGGCAGAAGCAGTACTTC
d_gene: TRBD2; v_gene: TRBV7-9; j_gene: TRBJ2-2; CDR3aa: CASSSGGADTGELFF; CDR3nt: TGTGCCAGCAGCTCCGGGGGGGCGGACACCGGGGAGCTGTTTTTT
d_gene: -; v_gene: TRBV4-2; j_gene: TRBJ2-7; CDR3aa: CASSQRQDYEQYF; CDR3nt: TGTGCCAGCAGCCAACGACAGGATTACGAGCAGTACTTC
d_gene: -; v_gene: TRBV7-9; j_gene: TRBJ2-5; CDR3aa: CASSIYQGQETQYF; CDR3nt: TGTGCCAGCAGCATATACCAGGGGCAAGAGACCCAGTACTTC
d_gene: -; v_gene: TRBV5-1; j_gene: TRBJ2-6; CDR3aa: CASSSAGPGANVLTF; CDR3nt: TGCGCCAGCAGCTCCGCGGGTCCTGGGGCCAACGTCCTGACTTTC
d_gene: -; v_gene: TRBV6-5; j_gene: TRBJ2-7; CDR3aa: CASRLSPGYEQYF; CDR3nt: TGTGCCAGCAGGCTTTCCCCAGGGTACGAGCAGTACTTC
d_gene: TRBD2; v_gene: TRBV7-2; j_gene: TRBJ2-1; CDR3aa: CASSLFGTSGGFGNEQFF; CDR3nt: TGTGCCAGCAGCTTATTCGGGACTAGCGGGGGGTTTGGTAATGAGCAGTTCTTC
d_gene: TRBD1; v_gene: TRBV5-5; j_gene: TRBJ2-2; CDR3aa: CASSLRRGQGSGELFF; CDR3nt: TGTGCCAGCAGCTTGAGACGGGGACAGGGTTCCGGGGAGCTGTTTTTT
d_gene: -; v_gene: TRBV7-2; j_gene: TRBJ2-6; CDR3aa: CASSPHRASGANVLTF; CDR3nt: TGTGCCAGCAGCCCGCACAGGGCCTCTGGGGCCAACGTCCTGACTTTC
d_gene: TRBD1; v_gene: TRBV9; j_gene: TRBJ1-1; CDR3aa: CASSVVPTGGTEAFF; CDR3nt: TGTGCCAGCAGCGTAGTGCCGACAGGGGGAACTGAAGCTTTCTTT
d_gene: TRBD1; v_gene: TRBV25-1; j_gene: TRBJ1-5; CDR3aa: CASSASTGWAQHF; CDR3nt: TGTGCCAGCAGTGCCTCGACAGGGTGGGCCCAGCATTTT
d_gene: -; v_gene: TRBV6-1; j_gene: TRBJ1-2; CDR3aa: CASSELGTSDGGYTF; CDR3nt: TGTGCCAGCAGTGAGCTCGGGACATCTGACGGTGGCTACACCTTC
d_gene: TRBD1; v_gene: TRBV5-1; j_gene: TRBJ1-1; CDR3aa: CASSLEGTVNAEAFF; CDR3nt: TGCGCCAGCAGCTTGGAAGGGACAGTCAACGCTGAAGCTTTCTTT
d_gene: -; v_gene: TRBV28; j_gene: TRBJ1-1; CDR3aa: CASSLRGRVWSTEAFF; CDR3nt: TGTGCCAGCAGTCTGAGAGGCAGGGTCTGGAGCACTGAAGCTTTCTTT
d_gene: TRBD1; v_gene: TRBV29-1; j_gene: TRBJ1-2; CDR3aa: CSVEGEGAYGYTF; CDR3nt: TGCAGCGTTGAAGGTGAGGGGGCCTATGGCTACACCTTC
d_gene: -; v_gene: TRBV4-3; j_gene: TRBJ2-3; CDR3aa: CASSQDTSRGTDTQYF; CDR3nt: TGCGCCAGCAGCCAAGATACTTCCAGGGGCACAGATACGCAGTATTTT
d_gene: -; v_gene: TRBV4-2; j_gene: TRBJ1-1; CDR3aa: CASSQGRGNVEAFF; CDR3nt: TGTGCCAGCAGCCAAGGAAGAGGGAATGTTGAAGCTTTCTTT
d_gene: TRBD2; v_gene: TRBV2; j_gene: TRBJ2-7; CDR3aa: CASTTGLANEQYF; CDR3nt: TGTGCCAGCACCACGGGACTAGCGAACGAGCAGTACTTC
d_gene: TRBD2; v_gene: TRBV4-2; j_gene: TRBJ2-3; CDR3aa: CASSPFTSGGSTDTQYF; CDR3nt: TGTGCCAGCAGCCCTTTTACTAGCGGGGGTAGCACAGATACGCAGTATTTT
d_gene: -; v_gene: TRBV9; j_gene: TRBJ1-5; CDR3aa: CASSSSTGLDQPQHF; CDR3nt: TGTGCCAGCAGCTCATCTACAGGGTTGGATCAGCCCCAGCATTTT
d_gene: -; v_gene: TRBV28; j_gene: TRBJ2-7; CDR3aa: CASRPPGGVQYEQYF; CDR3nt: TGTGCCAGCAGACCCCCGGGGGGCGTGCAGTACGAGCAGTACTTC
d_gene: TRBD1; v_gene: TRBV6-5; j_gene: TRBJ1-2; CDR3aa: CASSDRVGYTF; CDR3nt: TGTGCCAGCAGTGACAGGGTTGGCTACACCTTC
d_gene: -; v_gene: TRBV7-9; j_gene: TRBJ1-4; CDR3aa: CASSQRAFDEKLFF; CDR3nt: TGTGCCAGCAGCCAGCGGGCGTTCGATGAAAAACTGTTTTTT
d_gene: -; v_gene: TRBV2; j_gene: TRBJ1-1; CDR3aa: CASSLFDSEAFF; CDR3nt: TGTGCCAGCAGCTTATTCGACAGTGAAGCTTTCTTT
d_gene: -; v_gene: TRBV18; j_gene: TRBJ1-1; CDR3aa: CASSPRHVNTEAFF; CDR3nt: TGTGCCAGCTCACCACGACACGTGAACACTGAAGCTTTCTTT
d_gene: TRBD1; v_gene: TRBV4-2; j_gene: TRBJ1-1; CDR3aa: CASSQDRAMNTEAFF; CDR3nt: TGTGCCAGCAGCCAGGACAGGGCCATGAACACTGAAGCTTTCTTT
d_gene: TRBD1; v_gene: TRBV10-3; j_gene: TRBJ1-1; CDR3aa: CAISSQQGDEAFF; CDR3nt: TGTGCCATCAGTAGCCAACAGGGGGATGAAGCTTTCTTT
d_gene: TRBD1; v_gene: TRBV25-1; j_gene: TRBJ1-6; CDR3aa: CASSMTGIGSPLHF; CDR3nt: TGTGCCAGCAGTATGACAGGGATCGGTTCACCCCTCCACTTT